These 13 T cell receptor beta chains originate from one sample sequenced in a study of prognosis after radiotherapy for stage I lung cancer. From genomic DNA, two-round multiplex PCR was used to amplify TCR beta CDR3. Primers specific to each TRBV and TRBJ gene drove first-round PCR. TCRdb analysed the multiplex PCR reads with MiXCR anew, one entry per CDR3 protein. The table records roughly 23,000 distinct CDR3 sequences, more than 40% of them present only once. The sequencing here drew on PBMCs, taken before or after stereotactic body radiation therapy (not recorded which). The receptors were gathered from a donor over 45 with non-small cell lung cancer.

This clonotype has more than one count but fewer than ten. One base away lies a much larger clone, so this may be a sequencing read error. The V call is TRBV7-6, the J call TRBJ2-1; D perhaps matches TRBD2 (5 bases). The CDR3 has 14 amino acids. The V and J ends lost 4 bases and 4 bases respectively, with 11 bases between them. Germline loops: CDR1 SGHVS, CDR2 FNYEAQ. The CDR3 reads CASSSPDFYNEQFF. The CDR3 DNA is TGTGCCAGCAGCTCACCGGACTTTTACAATGAGCAGTTCTTC.

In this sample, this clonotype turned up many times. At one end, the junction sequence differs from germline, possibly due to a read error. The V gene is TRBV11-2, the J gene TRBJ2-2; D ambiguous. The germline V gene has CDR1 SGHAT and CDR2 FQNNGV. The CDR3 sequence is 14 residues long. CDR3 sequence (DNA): TGCGCCAGCAGCCCAATGACGGGCGCCGGGGAGCTGTTTTTT. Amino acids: CASSPMTGAGELFF.

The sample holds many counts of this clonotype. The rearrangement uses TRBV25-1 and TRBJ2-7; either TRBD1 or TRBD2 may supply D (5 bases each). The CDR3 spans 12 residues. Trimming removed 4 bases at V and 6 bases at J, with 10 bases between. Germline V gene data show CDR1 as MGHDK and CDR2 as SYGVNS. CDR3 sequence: CASSAGRVEQYF. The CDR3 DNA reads TGTGCCAGCAGTGCAGGGCGGGTCGAGCAGTACTTC.

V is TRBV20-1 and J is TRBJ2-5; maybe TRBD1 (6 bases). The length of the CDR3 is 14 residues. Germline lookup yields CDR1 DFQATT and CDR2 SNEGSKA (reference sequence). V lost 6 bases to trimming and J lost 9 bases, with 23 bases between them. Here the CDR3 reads CSADPGLGAEAQYF. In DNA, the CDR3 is TGCAGTGCCGATCCGGGGTTGGGGGCGGAGGCCCAGTACTTC.

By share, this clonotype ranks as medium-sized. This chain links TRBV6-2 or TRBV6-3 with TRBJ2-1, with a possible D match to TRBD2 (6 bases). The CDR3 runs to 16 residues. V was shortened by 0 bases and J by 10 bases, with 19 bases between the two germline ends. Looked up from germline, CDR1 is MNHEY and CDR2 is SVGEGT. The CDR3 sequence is CASSYSMSSAVDEQFF. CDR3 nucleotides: TGTGCCAGCAGTTACTCGATGTCTAGCGCCGTCGACGAGCAGTTCTTC.

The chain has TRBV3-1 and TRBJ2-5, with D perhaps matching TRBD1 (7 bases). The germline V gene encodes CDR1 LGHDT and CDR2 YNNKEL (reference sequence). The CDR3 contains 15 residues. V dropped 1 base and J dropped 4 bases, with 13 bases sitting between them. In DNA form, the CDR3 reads TGTGCCAGCAGCCAAGTAGAGCAGGGGGGAGAGACCCAGTACTTC. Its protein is CASSQVEQGGETQYF.

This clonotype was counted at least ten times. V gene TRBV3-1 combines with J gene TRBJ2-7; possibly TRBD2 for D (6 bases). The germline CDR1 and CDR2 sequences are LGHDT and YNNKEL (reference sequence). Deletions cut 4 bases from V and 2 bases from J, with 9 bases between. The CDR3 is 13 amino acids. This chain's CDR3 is CASSLGGTYEQYF. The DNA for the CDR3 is TGTGCCAGCAGCCTGGGGGGTACCTACGAGCAGTACTTC.

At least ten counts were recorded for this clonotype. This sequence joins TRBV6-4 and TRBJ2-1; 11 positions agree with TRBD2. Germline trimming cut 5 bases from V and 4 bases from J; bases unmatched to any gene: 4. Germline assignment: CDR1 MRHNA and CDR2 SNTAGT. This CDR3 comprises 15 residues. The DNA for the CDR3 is TGTGCCAGCAGTCTCCTAGCGGGAGGATACAATGAGCAGTTCTTC. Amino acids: CASSLLAGGYNEQFF.

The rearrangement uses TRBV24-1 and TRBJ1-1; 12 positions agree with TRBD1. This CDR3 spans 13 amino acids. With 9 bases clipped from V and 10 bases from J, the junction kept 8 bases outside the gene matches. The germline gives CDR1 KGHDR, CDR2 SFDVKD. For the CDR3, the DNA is TGTGCCACCGAGTCGGGGACAGGGGGCACAGCTTTCTTT. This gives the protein CATESGTGGTAFF.

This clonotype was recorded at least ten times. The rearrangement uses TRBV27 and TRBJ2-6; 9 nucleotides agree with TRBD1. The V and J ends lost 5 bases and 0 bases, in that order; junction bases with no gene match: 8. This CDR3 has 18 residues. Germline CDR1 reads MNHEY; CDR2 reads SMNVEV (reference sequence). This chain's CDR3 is CASSGSGTGYSGANVLTF. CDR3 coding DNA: TGTGCCAGCAGTGGATCCGGGACAGGGTACTCTGGGGCCAACGTCCTGACTTTC.

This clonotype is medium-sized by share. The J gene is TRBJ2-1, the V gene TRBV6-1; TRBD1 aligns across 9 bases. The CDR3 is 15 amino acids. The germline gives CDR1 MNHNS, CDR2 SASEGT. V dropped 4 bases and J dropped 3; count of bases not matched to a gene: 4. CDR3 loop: CASSAGQGDYNEQFF. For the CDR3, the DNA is TGTGCCAGCAGTGCGGGACAGGGAGACTACAATGAGCAGTTCTTC.

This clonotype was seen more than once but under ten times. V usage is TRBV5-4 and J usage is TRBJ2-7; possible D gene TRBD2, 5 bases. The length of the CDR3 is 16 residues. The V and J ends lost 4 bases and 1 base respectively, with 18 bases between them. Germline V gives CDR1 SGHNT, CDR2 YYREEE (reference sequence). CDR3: CASSETGSSKSYEQYF. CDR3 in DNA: TGTGCCAGCAGCGAGACGGGGAGCAGCAAATCCTACGAGCAGTACTTC.

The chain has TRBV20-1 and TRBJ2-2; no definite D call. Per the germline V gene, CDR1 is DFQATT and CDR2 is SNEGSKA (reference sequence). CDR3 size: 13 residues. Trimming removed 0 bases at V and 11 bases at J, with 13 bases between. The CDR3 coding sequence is TGCAGTGCTAGAGATGAAGTTACCGTTGAGCTGTTTTTT. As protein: CSARDEVTVELFF.